One sample yielded the 25 T cell receptor beta chains listed below, sequenced in a study of pediatric ulcerative colitis. Profiling relied on immunoSEQ multiplex PCR, and the TCRdb table lists in-frame clones only, not all of them. The sample comprises about 25,000 clones, approximately 71% of which are singletons, and about 7.8% rests with the top ten. During colonoscopy, one to two rectal pinch biopsies were collected. The sample comprised gut tissue. The receptors come from a boy aged 5 to 17 with severe ulcerative colitis.

The chain employs TRBV7-2 and TRBJ2-1; D call uncertain. The V gene lost 1 base and the J gene lost 0 bases, with 10 bases spanning the gap. The CDR3 spans 16 residues. CDR1 is SGHTA and CDR2 is FQGNSA in the germline V gene. The CDR3 region is CASSLGPYSSYNEQFF. The CDR3 bases are TGTGCCAGCAGCTTAGGACCATACAGCTCCTACAATGAGCAGTTCTTC.

J is TRBJ1-1 and V is TRBV13; D may be TRBD1 (5 bases). Looked up from germline, CDR1 is PRHDT and CDR2 is FYEKMQ (reference sequence). The CDR3 spans 15 residues. V lost 1 base to trimming and J lost 2 bases, with 11 bases between them. CDR3 in amino acids: CASSLEDRSNTEAFF. The CDR3 DNA sequence: TGTGCCAGCAGCTTAGAAGACAGATCAAACACTGAAGCTTTCTTT.

The chain combines TRBV19 with TRBJ2-2; TRBD2 matches 14 bases. Germline V gene lookup returns CDR1 LNHDA and CDR2 SQIVND (reference sequence). Trimming cost V 6 bases and J 4 bases; bases outside gene matches: 1. The CDR3 totals 15 residues. This CDR3 reads CASRTSGRGTGELFF. CDR3 bases: TGTGCCAGTAGGACTAGCGGGAGGGGCACCGGGGAGCTGTTTTTT.

The chain couples TRBV7-2 to TRBJ1-2; D ambiguous. CDR1 and CDR2 (germline): SGHTA, FQGNSA. V shed 4 bases and J shed 1 base, with 7 bases lying between them. CDR3 length: 13 amino acids. The CDR3 reads CASSSTVNYGYTF. The CDR3 DNA reads as TGTGCCAGCAGCTCAACCGTTAACTATGGCTACACCTTC.

CDR3 sequence (DNA): TGTGCCAGCAGCTCCCGGACTAGCGGCGATACGCAGTATTTT. Translation gives CASSSRTSGDTQYF. The chain carries TRBV5-6 and TRBJ2-3; TRBD2 matches at 10 bases. The J segment lost 6 bases and the V segment lost 3 bases, leaving 4 bases of the junction unmatched. CDR1 is SGHDT and CDR2 is YYEEEE in the germline V gene. The CDR3 loop spans 14 amino acids.

This sequence joins TRBV5-8 and TRBJ2-7; possibly TRBD1 or TRBD2 for D (5 bases each). Trimming removed 0 bases at V and 2 bases at J, with 12 bases between. Germline V gene data show CDR1 as SGHTS and CDR2 as YDEGEE. This CDR3 region has 15 residues. The CDR3 spells CASSLVRDHTYEQYF. The CDR3 bases are TGTGCCAGCAGCTTGGTCCGGGACCATACCTACGAGCAGTACTTC.

The chain joins TRBV19 to TRBJ2-2; D might be TRBD2 (6 bases). CDR3 length: 17 residues. The V end was cut by 10 bases, the J end by 5 bases, with 26 bases between. The germline CDR1 and CDR2 sequences are LNHDA and SQIVND (reference sequence). As DNA, the CDR3 is TGTGCCACCCAAACGAATTCCAGGAGGGGACTTACCGGGGAGCTGTTTTTT. This codes for CATQTNSRRGLTGELFF.

The chain joins TRBV25-1 to TRBJ1-2, with 9 bases matching TRBD1. V was pared by 2 bases and J by 8 bases, with 12 bases of the junction left unmatched. This CDR3 contains 16 residues. Per germline, CDR1 MGHDK and CDR2 SYGVNS. The CDR3 spells CASSEPGTGRGGGYTF. The CDR3 nucleotides read TGTGCCAGCAGTGAACCAGGGACAGGGAGGGGAGGGGGCTACACCTTC.

V usage is TRBV5-1 and J usage is TRBJ1-1; 9 bases match TRBD1. Germline values: CDR1 SGHRS, CDR2 YFSETQ. The CDR3 length is 15 residues. Germline trimming cut 0 bases from V and 1 base from J; bases unmatched to any gene: 1. The CDR3 DNA reads as TGCGCCAGCAGCTTGGTACAGGGGGCGAACACTGAAGCTTTCTTT. This codes for CASSLVQGANTEAFF.

The gene calls are TRBV11-2 and TRBJ1-5; tentative D call: TRBD1 (6 bases). From germline, CDR1 is SGHAT and CDR2 FQNNGV. The CDR3 is made up of 19 amino acids. V lost 1 base to trimming and J lost 0 bases, with 19 bases between them. CDR3: CASSLGAVGDRYSNQPQHF. In nucleotides, the CDR3 is TGTGCCAGCAGCTTAGGGGCCGTGGGTGACAGGTATAGCAATCAGCCCCAGCATTTT. Looking up the rest from reference TRBV11-2 and TRBJ1-5 gives the full variable domain: EAGVAQSPRYKIIEKRQSVAFWCNPISGHATLYWYQQILGQGPKLLIQFQNNGVVDDSQLPKDRFSAERLKGVDSTLKIQPAKLEDSAVYLCASSLGAVGDRYSNQPQHFGDGTRLSIL.

The rearrangement uses TRBV7-2 and TRBJ2-1; 10 bases align to TRBD1. The CDR3 sequence is 15 residues long. The V segment lost 5 bases and the J segment 5 bases; nucleotides outside the gene matches: 6. CDR1 and CDR2 (germline): SGHTA, FQGNSA. The CDR3 loop is CASSLRGTGDNEQFF. The DNA for the CDR3 is TGTGCCAGCAGCCTAAGGGGGACAGGGGACAATGAGCAGTTCTTC.

The chain links TRBV6-1 to TRBJ1-1; D possibly corresponds to TRBD1 (6 bases). The length of the CDR3 is 13 residues. Germline V gives CDR1 MNHNS, CDR2 SASEGT. The V gene lost 3 bases and the J gene lost 1 base, with 6 bases spanning the gap. CDR3 region: CASSEGANTEAFF. In DNA form, the CDR3 reads TGTGCCAGCAGTGAGGGGGCGAACACTGAAGCTTTCTTT.

The chain couples TRBV6-5 to TRBJ1-2; D ambiguous. V shed 1 base and J shed 6 bases, with 9 bases lying between them. From germline, CDR1 is MNHEY and CDR2 SVGAGI. The CDR3 has 13 residues. CDR3 coding DNA: TGTGCCAGCAGTTACTTGGGTGGGAATGGCTACACCTTC. Its protein product is CASSYLGGNGYTF.

V is TRBV7-2 and J is TRBJ2-7, with 10 bases aligning to TRBD1. V shed 4 bases, J shed 3 bases, and the junction held 9 bases outside the gene matches. The CDR3 loop spans 16 amino acids. The germline V gene has CDR1 SGHTA and CDR2 FQGNSA. CDR3 nucleotides: TGTGCCAGCAGCTCATTACCGGGACAGGGGTTCTACGAGCAGTACTTC. The encoded protein is CASSSLPGQGFYEQYF.

V gene TRBV29-1 combines with J gene TRBJ2-7; D is possibly TRBD1 (6 bases). Looked up from germline, CDR1 is SQVTM and CDR2 is ANQGSEA. The CDR3 contains 16 residues. V was clipped by 0 bases and J by 2 bases, with 17 bases between them. CDR3 DNA: TGCAGCGTTGAAGATCTAACAGGGCCCTCAACCTACGAGCAGTACTTC. Translation gives CSVEDLTGPSTYEQYF.

The gene calls are TRBV30 and TRBJ1-1, with TRBD1 matching over 7 bases. There are 16 residues in the CDR3. Trimming cost V 4 bases and J 1 base; bases outside gene matches: 12. Germline V gene lookup returns CDR1 GTSNPN and CDR2 SVGIG (reference sequence). The CDR3 loop is CAWKAETGFKNTEAFF. The CDR3 DNA reads TGTGCCTGGAAGGCCGAGACAGGGTTTAAGAACACTGAAGCTTTCTTT.

The J gene is TRBJ1-2, the V gene TRBV11-2, with D tentatively TRBD1 (5 bases). Trimming removed 6 bases from V and 4 bases from J, with 12 bases in between. The CDR3 totals 13 residues. The V gene's germline CDR1 is SGHAT and CDR2 FQNNGV. The CDR3 reads CASSSTGVYGYTF. Written as DNA, the CDR3 is TGTGCCAGCAGTTCTACAGGCGTCTATGGCTACACCTTC.

The rearrangement joins TRBV10-3 to TRBJ2-3; 7 nucleotides align to TRBD2. The CDR3 totals 13 residues. Per germline, CDR1 ENHRY and CDR2 SYGVKD. The ends lost 10 bases at V and 1 base at J; junction bases unmatched: 5. CDR3: CATSLAGTDTQYF. The CDR3 DNA sequence: TGTGCCACGTCGCTAGCGGGCACAGATACGCAGTATTTT.

This clone showed up just a few times. The rearrangement joins TRBV5-6 to TRBJ1-1; the D is unclear. In germline, CDR1 is SGHDT, CDR2 YYEEEE. The CDR3 spans 13 residues. The V end was cut by 3 bases, the J end by 0 bases, with 6 bases between. CDR3 amino acids: CASSWVMNTEAFF. The CDR3 DNA reads TGTGCCAGCAGCTGGGTCATGAACACTGAAGCTTTCTTT. Full variable domain (remainder filled in from reference TRBV5-6 and TRBJ1-1): DAGVTQSPTHLIKTRGQQVTLRCSPKSGHDTVSWYQQALGQGPQFIFQYYEEEERQRGNFPDRFSGHQFPNYSSELNVNALLLGDSALYLCASSWVMNTEAFFGQGTRLTVV.

This clone appeared a few times. The CDR3 is CASSYRQGYEQYF. The DNA for the CDR3 is TGTGCCAGCAGTTACCGGCAGGGCTACGAGCAGTACTTC. The genes are TRBV6-5 and TRBJ2-7, with D maybe TRBD1 (5 bases). Germline V gives CDR1 MNHEY, CDR2 SVGAGI. CDR3 length: 13 residues. V gave up 2 bases and J gave up 3 bases, with 8 bases separating them.

This chain connects TRBV4-3 to TRBJ2-2; no definite D call. In germline, CDR1 is LGHNA, CDR2 YSLEER. This CDR3 is built from 14 residues. The ends were cut back, 8 bases at V and 0 bases at J, with 10 bases in the middle. The CDR3 DNA follows: TGCGCCAGCGGTATCCACCCGAACACCGGGGAGCTGTTTTTT. Residues: CASGIHPNTGELFF.

The gene calls are TRBV18 and TRBJ2-3; D call uncertain. The V gene lost 5 bases and the J gene lost 4 bases, with 10 bases spanning the gap. CDR1 is KGHSH, CDR2 LQKENI, per germline. The CDR3 has 13 amino acids. The CDR3 DNA reads TGTGCCAGCTCAAGGACGTCGGCAGATACGCAGTATTTT. Encoded protein: CASSRTSADTQYF.

The chain couples TRBV5-1 to TRBJ2-7; TRBD2 agrees at 11 bases. The CDR3 contains 14 residues. Looked up from germline, CDR1 is SGHRS and CDR2 is YFSETQ. J was trimmed by 1 base and V by 5 bases; bases with no gene match: 2. CDR3 amino acids: CASSSSGGSYEQYF. CDR3 coding DNA: TGCGCCAGCAGTTCTAGCGGGGGGTCCTACGAGCAGTACTTC.

V gene TRBV6-5 combines with J gene TRBJ1-1; D is unresolved. The CDR3 runs to 13 residues. The V gene's germline CDR1 is MNHEY and CDR2 SVGAGI. V was cut by 2 bases and J by 1 base, with 5 bases left in between. The CDR3 loop reads CASSYNRNTEAFF. The CDR3 DNA follows: TGTGCCAGCAGTTACAATAGGAACACTGAAGCTTTCTTT.

The chain employs TRBV19 and TRBJ2-3, with a possible D match to TRBD2 (5 bases). This CDR3 comprises 16 residues. Germline CDR1 is LNHDA and CDR2 is SQIVND (reference sequence). V was trimmed by 3 bases and J by 6 bases, leaving 19 bases between them. This chain's CDR3 is CASSMGDPGSSDTQYF. The DNA for the CDR3 is TGTGCCAGTAGTATGGGCGATCCGGGGAGTTCGGATACGCAGTATTTT.